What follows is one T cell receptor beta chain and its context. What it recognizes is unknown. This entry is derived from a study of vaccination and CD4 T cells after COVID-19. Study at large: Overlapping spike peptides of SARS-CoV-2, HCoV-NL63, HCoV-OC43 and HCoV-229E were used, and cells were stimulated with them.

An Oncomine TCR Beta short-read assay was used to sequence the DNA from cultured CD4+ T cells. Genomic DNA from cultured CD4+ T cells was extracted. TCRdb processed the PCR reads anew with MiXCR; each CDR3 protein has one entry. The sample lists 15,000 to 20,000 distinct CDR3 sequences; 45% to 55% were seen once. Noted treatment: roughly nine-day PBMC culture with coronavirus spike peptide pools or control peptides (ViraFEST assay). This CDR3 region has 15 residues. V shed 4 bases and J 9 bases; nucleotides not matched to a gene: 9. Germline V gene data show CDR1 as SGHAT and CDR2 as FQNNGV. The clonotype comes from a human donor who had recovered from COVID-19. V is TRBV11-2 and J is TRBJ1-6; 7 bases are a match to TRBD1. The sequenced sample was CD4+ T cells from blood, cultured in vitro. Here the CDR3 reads CASSSIQGVGSPLHF. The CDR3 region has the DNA TGTGCCAGCAGCTCTATCCAGGGGGTAGGTTCACCCCTCCACTTT.